Each of the 18 T cell receptor beta chains below was sequenced from the same sample in a study of blood T cell repertoires in COVID-19. TCRdb keeps only in-frame clones here, not all; method: immunoSEQ multiplex PCR. The data hold about 80,000 clones, with approximately 82% observed a single time. The sequenced sample was peripheral blood. The source of these receptors is a human donor in a cohort sampled during active COVID-19.

The chain joins TRBV7-9 to TRBJ1-5; D is perhaps TRBD1 (5 bases). This CDR3 has 14 residues. Trimming removed 2 bases at V and 4 bases at J, with 9 bases between. Germline assignment: CDR1 SEHNR and CDR2 FQNEAQ (reference sequence). CDR3 in amino acids: CASSLSGVNQPQHF. CDR3 sequence (DNA): TGTGCCAGCAGCTTATCGGGGGTAAATCAGCCCCAGCATTTT.

The V and J genes are TRBV23-1 and TRBJ1-3, with 7 bases lining up with TRBD1. TRBV23-1 falls under the ORF class, with uncertain function. The length of the CDR3 is 17 residues. V dropped 4 bases and J dropped 0; count of bases not matched to a gene: 9. CDR3 sequence: CASSRMTGQSSGNTIYF. CDR3 nucleotides: TGCGCCAGCAGTCGCATGACAGGGCAGAGCTCTGGAAACACCATATATTTT.

This clone was observed a handful of times. The chain uses TRBV19 and TRBJ2-7, with 9 bases identical to TRBD2. The CDR3 is 15 amino acids. Looked up from germline, CDR1 is LNHDA and CDR2 is SQIVND (reference sequence). J was trimmed by 2 bases and V by 3 bases; bases with no gene match: 5. The CDR3 reads CASSIGLAGTYEQYF. The CDR3 nucleotides are TGTGCCAGTAGTATTGGGCTAGCGGGGACCTACGAGCAGTACTTC.

The chain employs TRBV5-1 and TRBJ2-3; maybe TRBD1 (5 bases). V was pared by 0 bases and J by 0 bases, with 11 bases between. Germline CDR1 SGHRS, CDR2 YFSETQ. The CDR3 totals 16 residues. CDR3 sequence reads: CASSLAGPRSTDTQYF. In DNA form, the CDR3 reads TGCGCCAGCAGCTTGGCAGGGCCTCGCAGCACAGATACGCAGTATTTT.

CDR3 sequence (DNA): TGTGCCAGCAGTTCGGGGGGGATAGGAGAAGAAAAACTGTTTTTT. Translation: CASSSGGIGEEKLFF. This chain joins TRBV27 and TRBJ1-4; tentative D call: TRBD1 (5 bases). V gave up 4 bases and J gave up 8 bases, with 17 bases separating them. Germline CDR1 is MNHEY and CDR2 is SMNVEV (reference sequence). The CDR3 length is 15 residues.

The J gene is TRBJ2-2, the V gene TRBV2; D unresolved. Germline CDR1 and CDR2: SNHLY and FYNNEI. V gave up 2 bases and J gave up 3 bases, with 4 bases separating them. This CDR3 spans 13 amino acids. The CDR3 DNA is TGTGCCAGCAGTGAAACTTACACCGGGGAGCTGTTTTTT. This translates into CASSETYTGELFF.

This clone showed up just a few times. This chain connects TRBV5-8 to TRBJ1-2; D remains ambiguous. Trimming removed 1 base from V and 5 bases from J, with 9 bases in between. Germline CDR1 SGHTS, CDR2 YDEGEE. CDR3 length: 13 amino acids. This chain's CDR3 is CASSLTGKYGYTF. CDR3 DNA: TGTGCCAGCAGCTTGACGGGAAAATATGGCTACACCTTC.

V and J are TRBV5-1 and TRBJ2-2, with 7 bases matching TRBD1. CDR3 length: 16 residues. Per the germline V gene, CDR1 is SGHRS and CDR2 is YFSETQ. V shed 2 bases and J 1 base; nucleotides not matched to a gene: 5. The DNA of the CDR3 is TGCGCCAGCAGCTTACAGGGGCCAGAGAACACCGGGGAGCTGTTTTTT. Translation: CASSLQGPENTGELFF.

The rearrangement uses TRBV5-1 and TRBJ2-7, with 8 bases lining up with TRBD1. In germline, CDR1 is SGHRS, CDR2 YFSETQ. The ends lost 6 bases at V and 0 bases at J; junction bases unmatched: 2. The CDR3 consists of 13 residues. DNA of the CDR3: TGCGCCAGCACCGACAGGGGCTCCTACGAGCAGTACTTC. Amino acid sequence: CASTDRGSYEQYF.

This clone was recorded once. This chain links TRBV7-9 with TRBJ1-6, with unresolved D. Germline V lookup: CDR1 SEHNR, CDR2 FQNEAQ (reference sequence). This CDR3 contains 15 residues. Trimming pared 2 bases from V and 5 bases from J, leaving 10 bases between. The CDR3 DNA reads TGTGCCAGCAGCTTACGGTCCAGCGATAATTCACCCCTCCACTTT. It specifies CASSLRSSDNSPLHF.

This clone was observed a single time. J is TRBJ1-3 and V is TRBV29-1; no reliable D call. The CDR3 contains 12 residues. Germline loops: CDR1 SQVTM, CDR2 ANQGSEA. Trimming cost V 4 bases and J 2 bases, with 6 bases left between them. CDR3 loop: CSVVPAGNTIYF. Written as DNA, the CDR3 is TGCAGCGTTGTCCCGGCTGGAAACACCATATATTTT.

The V gene is TRBV7-3, the J gene TRBJ2-3; D is perhaps TRBD1 (6 bases). From germline, CDR1 is SGHTA and CDR2 FQGTGA. The CDR3 runs 14 residues. Trimming pared 4 bases from V and 2 bases from J, leaving 10 bases between. CDR3 protein: CASSSGQNTDTQYF. The CDR3 DNA follows: TGTGCCAGCAGCTCCGGACAGAACACAGATACGCAGTATTTT.

V and J are TRBV5-1 and TRBJ2-1; 9 nucleotides agree with TRBD2. The CDR3 loop spans 16 amino acids. Unmatched junction bases numbered 5, after V lost 4 bases and J lost 0 bases. Germline V gene sequence: CDR1 SGHRS, CDR2 YFSETQ. CDR3 in DNA: TGCGCCAGCAGCCCAGCGGGGGGATCCTCCTACAATGAGCAGTTCTTC. This encodes CASSPAGGSSYNEQFF.

The chain combines TRBV7-2 with TRBJ2-7; 8 positions agree with TRBD2. Trimming cost V 1 base and J 6 bases; bases outside gene matches: 14. Germline CDR1 is SGHTA and CDR2 is FQGNSA. CDR3 length: 17 residues. The CDR3 DNA sequence: TGTGCCAGCAGCTTAGGGGCCGGGGGGGGCCGATACGGCGAGCAGTACTTC. Translating it yields CASSLGAGGGRYGEQYF.

The genes are TRBV14 and TRBJ1-1; D remains ambiguous. CDR3 length: 14 residues. Germline V gives CDR1 SGHDN, CDR2 FVKESK. Trimming removed 3 bases from V and 4 bases from J, with 12 bases in between. The CDR3 here is CASSHGRAGTEAFF. The CDR3 DNA reads as TGTGCCAGCAGCCACGGGAGGGCGGGCACTGAAGCTTTCTTT.

This chain links TRBV6-5 with TRBJ1-2, with a weak D call TRBD1 (5 bases). Germline lookup yields CDR1 MNHEY and CDR2 SVGAGI. V lost 5 bases to trimming and J lost 8 bases, with 15 bases between them. CDR3 length: 13 amino acids. The CDR3 bases are TGTGCCAGCAGTACTGGGACTCCCTGGGGCTACACCTTC. Translation: CASSTGTPWGYTF.

The chain is built from TRBV9 and TRBJ2-1; D is possibly TRBD2 (7 bases). This CDR3 is 16 amino acids long. CDR1 and CDR2 (germline): SGDLS, YYNGEE. The V and J ends lost 4 bases and 4 bases respectively, with 18 bases between them. The CDR3 is CASSPVRGGAYNEQFF. CDR3 bases: TGTGCCAGCAGCCCAGTGAGGGGGGGGGCGTACAATGAGCAGTTCTTC.

CDR3 DNA sequence: TGTGCCAGCAGCCCAGGGACAGATGAAGCTTTCTTT. Its translation is CASSPGTDEAFF. The chain carries TRBV5-6 and TRBJ1-1; 7 positions match TRBD1. Unmatched junction bases numbered 4, after V lost 4 bases and J lost 7 bases. This CDR3 contains 12 residues. CDR1 and CDR2 from the germline V gene are SGHDT and YYEEEE.